These 4 T cell receptor beta chains came from one sample sequenced in a study of T cell changes during pregnancy in multiple sclerosis. Data came from immunoSEQ multiplex PCR; TCRdb stores just in-frame clones and leaves some out. Altogether around 69,000 clones are present, approximately 90% being singletons, with the ten largest covering more than 1.3%. This material consisted of peripheral blood, taken in the third trimester of pregnancy. The source of these receptors is a female donor with multiple sclerosis, enrolled in a pregnancy study.

The rearrangement uses TRBV7-3 and TRBJ1-3, with D possibly matching TRBD1 (6 bases). This CDR3 comprises 15 residues. Germline CDR1 SGHTA, CDR2 FQGTGA. Trimming stripped 4 bases from V and 3 bases from J, with 13 bases between. CDR3 sequence (DNA): TGTGCCAGCAGCTCTCAGGGGATAGGTGGAAACACCATATATTTT. As protein: CASSSQGIGGNTIYF.

The chain couples TRBV5-1 to TRBJ2-3; 7 nucleotides agree with TRBD2. Germline V gene lookup returns CDR1 SGHRS and CDR2 YFSETQ. The V gene end was trimmed by 1 base and the J gene end by 0 bases; junction bases not matched to a gene: 2. The CDR3 has 15 amino acids. DNA for the CDR3: TGCGCCAGCAGCTTGTGGGACTATAGCACAGATACGCAGTATTTT. Amino acid sequence: CASSLWDYSTDTQYF.

The chain joins TRBV6-4 to TRBJ1-1; D is undetermined. Trimming cost V 8 bases and J 10 bases, with 5 bases left between them. The germline CDR1 and CDR2 sequences are MRHNA and SNTAGT. This CDR3 spans 8 amino acids. CDR3 region: CASPGAFF. Written as DNA, the CDR3 is TGTGCCAGCCCCGGAGCTTTCTTT.

The chain links TRBV10-3 to TRBJ1-1, with a possible D match to TRBD1 (5 bases). Trimming took off 2 bases at V and 4 bases at J, with 14 bases between the two ends. Per germline, CDR1 ENHRY and CDR2 SYGVKD. The CDR3 consists of 15 residues. The CDR3 DNA follows: TGTGCCATCAGTGAGATGGGAGGGGCGCTCACTGAAGCTTTCTTT. Translating it yields CAISEMGGALTEAFF.